A single sample gave rise to the 21 T cell receptor beta chains below, sequenced in a study of T cells expressing NK-cell markers. TCRdb reprocessed the 5' RACE reads, with one entry per CDR3 protein and no DNA. This sample's clone table lists more than 90,000 distinct CDR3 sequences. Material for sequencing was blood T cells: a sorted CD56 or NKG2C T cell subset, CD4+ or CD8+ T cells, or bulk PBMC T cells (not recorded which). The receptors stem from a woman between 18 and 75 years old in good health.

The V and J genes are TRBV15 and TRBJ1-5. This CDR3 has 14 amino acids. The germline CDR1 and CDR2 sequences are LNHNV and YYDKDF (reference sequence). The CDR3 loop reads CATGRVNSNQPQHF.

The chain employs TRBV19 and TRBJ2-1; no DNA is available, so the TRBD1 call from TCRdb remains unchecked. The CDR3 contains 15 residues. Germline V gives CDR1 LNHDA, CDR2 SQIVND (reference sequence). CDR3 sequence: CASSQGIIPYNEQFF.

This sequence joins TRBV29-1 and TRBJ1-5. Per germline, CDR1 SQVTM and CDR2 ANQGSEA. The CDR3 has 13 amino acids. The CDR3 loop is CSVAEGSNQPQHF.

This chain uses TRBV15 with TRBJ2-3. The V gene's germline CDR1 is LNHNV and CDR2 YYDKDF (reference sequence). The CDR3 consists of 14 residues. CDR3 amino acids: CATSRVGSTDTQYF.

The V and J genes are TRBV15 and TRBJ2-1; TCRdb returns TRBD2, unconfirmable since there is no DNA. The CDR3 loop spans 15 amino acids. Germline V gene lookup returns CDR1 LNHNV and CDR2 YYDKDF (reference sequence). Here the CDR3 reads CATRETSGSYNEQFF.

The chain is built from TRBV7-3 and TRBJ1-6; the TRBD1 assignment by TCRdb is unverifiable without DNA. The V gene's germline CDR1 is SGHTA and CDR2 FQGTGA. This CDR3 is 15 amino acids long. The CDR3 is CASSWTPGQNSPLHF. The full variable domain, its missing parts supplied by reference TRBV7-3 and TRBJ1-6, is GAGVSQTPSNKVTEKGKYVELRCDPISGHTALYWYRQSLGQGPEFLIYFQGTGAADDSGLPNDRFFAVRPEGSVSTLKIQRTERGDSAVYLCASSWTPGQNSPLHFGNGTRLTVT.

This chain joins TRBV20-1 and TRBJ2-7; the TCRdb call, TRBD1, lacks DNA for checking. The CDR3 covers 19 residues. Germline CDR1 DFQATT, CDR2 SNEGSKA (reference sequence). The CDR3 here is CSARAPPWVDQGQSYEQYF.

The chain carries TRBV5-1 and TRBJ1-1; TCRdb gives TRBD1 as the D gene, but with no DNA this cannot be confirmed. Germline-derived CDR1 and CDR2 are SGHRS and YFSETQ. This CDR3 spans 14 amino acids. CDR3 amino acids: CASSFKGQGVEAFF.

V and J are TRBV5-4 and TRBJ2-1; the TRBD1 assignment by TCRdb is unverifiable without DNA. The CDR3 extends over 15 amino acids. Per germline, CDR1 SGHNT and CDR2 YYREEE (reference sequence). CDR3 in amino acids: CASSQGYGSYNEQFF.

The chain links TRBV7-8 to TRBJ1-1; TCRdb selects TRBD1, and the lack of DNA leaves this call unchecked. The V gene's germline CDR1 is SGHVS and CDR2 FQNEAQ. The CDR3 is 13 amino acids. This CDR3 is CASSPPLNTEAFF.

The V and J genes are TRBV7-9 and TRBJ1-1. CDR1 SEHNR and CDR2 FQNEAQ come from the germline V gene (reference sequence). This CDR3 has 12 amino acids. CDR3: CASGGWGTEAFF.

J is TRBJ2-6 and V is TRBV12-3 or TRBV12-4. This CDR3 region has 16 residues. The CDR3 loop is CASSLSQGAGANVLTF.

This chain connects TRBV6-1 to TRBJ2-7. The CDR3 has 13 residues. CDR1 MNHNS and CDR2 SASEGT come from the germline V gene. This CDR3 reads CASSELGSYEQYF.

J is TRBJ2-3 and V is TRBV12-3 or TRBV12-4; TCRdb lists TRBD1, though no DNA is available to test this call. The CDR3 runs to 13 residues. The CDR3 spells CASSNHRADTQYF.

V and J are TRBV15 and TRBJ2-3; TCRdb reports TRBD2, a call that lacks DNA to check it against. The length of the CDR3 is 14 residues. Germline lookup yields CDR1 LNHNV and CDR2 YYDKDF (reference sequence). CDR3: CATRGLAGSDTQYF. The full variable domain, its missing parts supplied by reference TRBV15 and TRBJ2-3, is DAMVIQNPRYQVTQFGKPVTLSCSQTLNHNVMYWYQQKSSQAPKLLFHYYDKDFNNEADTPDNFQSRRPNTSFCFLDIRSPGLGDTAMYLCATRGLAGSDTQYFGPGTRLTVL.

V gene TRBV27 combines with J gene TRBJ2-1; the D call of TRBD1 rests on TCRdb alone, since no DNA is present to check it. Germline loops: CDR1 MNHEY, CDR2 SMNVEV (reference sequence). This CDR3 is built from 13 residues. CDR3 region: CASSLQGVNEQFF.

The chain recombines TRBV20-1 with TRBJ1-1. CDR1 is DFQATT, CDR2 SNEGSKA, per germline (reference sequence). CDR3 size: 14 residues. This CDR3 is CSARDFQGLTEAFF.

The rearrangement uses TRBV4-2 and TRBJ2-6; TCRdb names TRBD1, which stays unverified in the absence of DNA. The length of the CDR3 is 16 residues. The germline V gene has CDR1 LGHNA and CDR2 YNFKEQ. CDR3 residues: CASSQDTGAGANVLTF.

The J gene is TRBJ2-7, the V gene TRBV11-2. The CDR3 runs to 15 residues. The germline V gene encodes CDR1 SGHAT and CDR2 FQNNGV. The CDR3 spells CASSPPLRGSYEQYF.

V usage is TRBV7-9 and J usage is TRBJ1-4. Germline lookup yields CDR1 SEHNR and CDR2 FQNEAQ (reference sequence). The CDR3 is 15 amino acids. The CDR3: CASRQSTVDNEKLFF.

The chain links TRBV12-3 or TRBV12-4 to TRBJ2-5; TCRdb names TRBD1, which stays unverified in the absence of DNA. The CDR3 extends over 15 amino acids. This CDR3 reads CASSAPLTLQETQYF.